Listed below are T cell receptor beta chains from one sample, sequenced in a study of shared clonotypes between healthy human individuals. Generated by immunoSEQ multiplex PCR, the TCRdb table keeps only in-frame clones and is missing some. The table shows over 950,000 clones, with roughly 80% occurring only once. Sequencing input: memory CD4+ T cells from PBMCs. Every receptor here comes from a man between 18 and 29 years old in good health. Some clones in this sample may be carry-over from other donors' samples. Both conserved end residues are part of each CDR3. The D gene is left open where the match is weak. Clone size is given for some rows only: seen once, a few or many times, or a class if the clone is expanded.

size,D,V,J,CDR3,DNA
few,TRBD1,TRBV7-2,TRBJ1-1,CASSLRQGRSNTEAFF,TGTGCCAGCAGCCTCAGACAGGGGCGGTCCAACACTGAAGCTTTCTTT
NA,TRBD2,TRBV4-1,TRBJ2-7,CASSQNLAGGPGGYEQYF,TGCGCCAGCAGCCAAAACCTAGCGGGAGGGCCAGGAGGGTACGAGCAGTACTTC
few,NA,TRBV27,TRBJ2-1,CASSLADDGGGNEQFF,TGTGCCAGCAGTTTAGCCGACGATGGAGGGGGCAATGAGCAGTTCTTC
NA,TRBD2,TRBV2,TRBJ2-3,CASRGPSGSHTQYF,TGTGCCAGCAGGGGACCTAGCGGTAGCCATACGCAGTATTTT
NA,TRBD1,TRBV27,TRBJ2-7,CASSLGQGASYEQYF,TGTGCCAGCAGTTTAGGACAGGGGGCTTCCTACGAGCAGTACTTC
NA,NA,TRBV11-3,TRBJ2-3,CASSLGRGSTDTQYF,TGTGCCAGCAGCTTAGGGCGGGGAAGCACAGATACGCAGTATTTT
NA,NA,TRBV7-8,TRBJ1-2,CASSLEQRSARYGYTF,TGTGCCAGCAGCTTAGAGCAGCGGTCAGCACGCTATGGCTACACCTTC
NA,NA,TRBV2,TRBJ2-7,CASRGDSIYEQYF,TGTGCCAGCAGGGGAGACAGTATCTACGAGCAGTACTTC
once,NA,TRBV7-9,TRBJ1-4,CASSFGGDYNEKLFF,TGTGCCAGCAGCTTCGGAGGAGACTATAATGAAAAACTGTTTTTT
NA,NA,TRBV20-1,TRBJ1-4,CSAQTPGKLFF,TGCAGTGCTCAGACCCCCGGGAAACTGTTTTTT
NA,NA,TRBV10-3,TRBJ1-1,CATSGVVNTEAFF,TGTGCCACCTCGGGGGTGGTGAACACTGAAGCTTTCTTT
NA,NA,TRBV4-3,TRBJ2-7,CASSQEIPGGTYEQYF,TGCGCCAGCAGCCAAGAAATTCCCGGAGGGACCTACGAGCAGTACTTC
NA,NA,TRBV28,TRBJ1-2,CASTGTNYGYTF,TGTGCCAGCACAGGAACTAACTATGGCTACACCTTC
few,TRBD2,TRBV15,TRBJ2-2,CATSRGGTNTGELFF,TGTGCCACCAGCAGGGGGGGGACTAACACCGGGGAGCTGTTTTTT
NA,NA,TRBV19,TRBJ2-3,CASRPPSSTDTQYF,TGTGCCAGTAGACCCCCCAGTAGCACAGATACGCAGTATTTT
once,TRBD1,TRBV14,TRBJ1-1,CASSSLTGGLNTEAFF,TGTGCCAGCAGCTCATTAACAGGGGGCCTTAACACTGAAGCTTTCTTT
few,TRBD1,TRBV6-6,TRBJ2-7,CASSYPGQGNYEQYF,TGTGCCAGCAGTTACCCCGGACAGGGGAACTACGAGCAGTACTTC
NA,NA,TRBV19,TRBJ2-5,CASSIQGVETQYF,TGTGCCAGTAGTATCCAGGGTGTGGAGACCCAGTACTTC
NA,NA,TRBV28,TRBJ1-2,CASSPTQGLYGYTF,TGTGCCAGCAGTCCTACCCAGGGTCTCTATGGCTACACCTTC
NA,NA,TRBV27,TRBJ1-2,CASIDYGYTF,TGTGCCAGCATCGACTATGGCTACACCTTC
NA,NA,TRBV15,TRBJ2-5,CATSRGRQSLGQTQYF,TGTGCCACCAGCAGAGGGCGGCAGAGCCTTGGGCAGACCCAGTACTTC
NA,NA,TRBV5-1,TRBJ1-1,CASSSHPGDAEAFF,TGCGCCAGCAGCTCGCATCCAGGGGACGCTGAAGCTTTCTTT
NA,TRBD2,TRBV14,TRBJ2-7,CASSPLAGSYEQYF,TGTGCCAGCAGCCCCCTAGCGGGCTCCTACGAGCAGTACTTC
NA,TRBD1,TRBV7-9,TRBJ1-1,CASSFSGQGMTEAFF,TGTGCCAGCAGCTTCTCGGGACAGGGTATGACTGAAGCTTTCTTT
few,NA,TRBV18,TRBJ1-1,CASSESAALNTEAFF,TGTGCCAGCTCAGAGAGTGCAGCCCTGAACACTGAAGCTTTCTTT
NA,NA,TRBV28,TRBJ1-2,CASTGGSPTYYGYTF,TGTGCCAGCACGGGGGGCAGCCCTACCTACTATGGCTACACCTTC
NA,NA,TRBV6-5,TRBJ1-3,CASSYSAKGTGNTIYF,TGTGCCAGCAGTTACTCCGCAAAGGGAACGGGAAACACCATATATTTT
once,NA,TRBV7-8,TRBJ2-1,CASSPGAQGDEQFF,TGTGCCAGCAGCCCAGGGGCCCAAGGGGATGAGCAGTTCTTC
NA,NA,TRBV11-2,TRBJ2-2,CASRARYGIDGTGELFF,TGTGCCAGCAGGGCCCGGTATGGAATCGATGGCACCGGGGAGCTGTTTTTT
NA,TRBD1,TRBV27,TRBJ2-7,CASSPQGEYEQYF,TGTGCCAGCAGTCCCCAGGGGGAATACGAGCAGTACTTC
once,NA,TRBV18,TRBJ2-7,CASSPGWEQYF,TGTGCCAGCTCCCCGGGTTGGGAGCAGTACTTC
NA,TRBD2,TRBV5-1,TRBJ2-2,CASSLWGYSGTANTGELFF,TGCGCCAGCAGCTTGTGGGGGTATAGCGGGACTGCGAACACCGGGGAGCTGTTTTTT
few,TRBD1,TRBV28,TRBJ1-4,CASRPQGIGEKLFF,TGTGCCAGCAGACCACAGGGGATCGGTGAAAAACTGTTTTTT
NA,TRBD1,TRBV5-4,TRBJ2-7,CASSFPGQGYEQYF,TGTGCCAGCAGCTTCCCGGGACAGGGATACGAGCAGTACTTC
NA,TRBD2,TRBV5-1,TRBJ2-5,CASSLRLAGFQETQYF,TGCGCCAGCAGCTTAAGACTAGCGGGCTTTCAAGAGACCCAGTACTTC
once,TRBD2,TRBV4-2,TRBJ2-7,CASSQGWLAGYERYF,TGTGCCAGCAGCCAAGGGTGGTTAGCGGGATACGAGCGGTACTTC
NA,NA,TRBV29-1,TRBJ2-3,CSVVPSAADTQYF,TGCAGCGTTGTCCCCAGCGCCGCAGATACGCAGTATTTT
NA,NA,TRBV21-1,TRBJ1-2,CASSKVGTNYGYTF,TGTGCCAGCAGCAAAGTAGGGACCAACTATGGCTACACCTTC
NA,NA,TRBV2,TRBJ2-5,CASSDRTYQETQYF,TGTGCCAGCAGTGACCGGACGTACCAAGAGACCCAGTACTTC
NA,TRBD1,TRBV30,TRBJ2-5,CAWNSGTGVRETQYF,TGTGCCTGGAACAGCGGGACAGGGGTACGAGAGACCCAGTACTTC
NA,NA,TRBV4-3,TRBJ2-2,CASSTSGGANTGELFF,NA
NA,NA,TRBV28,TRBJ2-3,CASSLQGPDTQYF,TGTGCCAGCAGTTTACAGGGACCAGATACGCAGTATTTT
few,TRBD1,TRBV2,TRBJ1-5,CATTRDRGNQPQHF,TGTGCCACCACCCGGGACAGGGGAAACCAGCCCCAGCATTTT
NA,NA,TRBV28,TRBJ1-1,CASSPPSREALSF,TGTGCCAGCAGTCCCCCATCCAGGGAGGCCCTAAGCTTT
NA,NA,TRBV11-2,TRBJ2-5,CASSSMWDGKETQYF,TGTGCCAGCAGCTCCATGTGGGACGGGAAAGAGACCCAGTACTTC
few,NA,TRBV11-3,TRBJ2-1,CASSLDRSYNEQFF,TGTGCCAGCAGCTTAGATCGAAGTTACAATGAGCAGTTCTTC
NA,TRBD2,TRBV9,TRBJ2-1,CASSVGIGAGDNEQFF,TGTGCCAGCAGCGTAGGTATTGGGGCGGGGGATAATGAGCAGTTCTTC
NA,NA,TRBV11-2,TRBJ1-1,CASSSDGVYTEAFF,TGTGCCAGCAGCTCCGACGGGGTGTACACTGAAGCTTTCTTT
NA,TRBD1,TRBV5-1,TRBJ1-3,CASSLTGVGNTIYF,TGCGCCAGCAGCTTGACAGGGGTTGGAAACACCATATATTTT
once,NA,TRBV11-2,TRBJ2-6,CASSFTISGANVLTF,TGTGCCAGCAGCTTCACAATCTCTGGGGCCAACGTCCTGACTTTC
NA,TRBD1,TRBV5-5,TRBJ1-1,CASRPTGTVNTEAFF,TGTGCCAGCAGACCAACCGGGACAGTGAACACTGAAGCTTTCTTT
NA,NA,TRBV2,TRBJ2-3,CASRGLSSTDTQYF,TGTGCCAGCAGAGGGCTTTCTAGCACAGATACGCAGTATTTT
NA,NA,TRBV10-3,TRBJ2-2,CAISEQSGELFF,TGTGCCATCAGTGAACAGTCCGGGGAGCTGTTTTTT
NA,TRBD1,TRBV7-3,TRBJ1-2,CASSLTGGYGYTF,TGTGCCAGCAGCTTGACAGGGGGCTATGGCTACACCTTC
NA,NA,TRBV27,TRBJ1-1,CASSLFGENTEAFF,TGTGCCAGCAGTTTGTTCGGAGAGAACACTGAAGCTTTCTTT
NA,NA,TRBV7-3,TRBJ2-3,CASSSTGADTQYF,TGTGCCAGCAGCTCGACTGGCGCAGATACGCAGTATTTT
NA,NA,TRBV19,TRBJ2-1,CASSIRVQGFGNEQFF,TGTGCCAGTAGTATCAGGGTTCAGGGTTTCGGGAATGAGCAGTTCTTC
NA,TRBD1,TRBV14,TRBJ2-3,CASSPRQGDTQYF,TGTGCCAGCAGCCCTCGACAGGGGGATACGCAGTATTTT
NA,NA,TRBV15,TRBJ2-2,CATSGDYTGELFF,TGTGCCACCAGTGGGGACTACACCGGGGAGCTGTTTTTT